This TCR beta chain derives from a study of cytomegalovirus exposure and HLA in healthy donors. Study information: Membership in the Caucasian-associated ancestry cluster was found for 65% to 85% of 300 to 400 genotyped donors. Overall study findings and caveats: The classifier was said to identify cytomegalovirus status with high specificity and sensitivity. Researchers reportedly found TCR beta sequences accurately predicted most subjects' HLA-A and HLA-B alleles.

The germline V and J ends were trimmed by 0 bases and 10 bases, with 10 bases remaining between them. CDR1 and CDR2 (germline): SGHTA, FQGNSA. CDR3 size: 13 residues. Worth noting for this clone: Its target is unknown.

The PCR contained 60 Vbeta and 13 Jbeta primers. Assay: immunoSEQ multiplex PCR; the TCRdb copy retains only in-frame clones and omits some. Of 100,000 to 150,000 clones listed, roughly 85% are singletons. This cohort consisted of healthy bone marrow donors. The chain carries TRBV7-2 and TRBJ2-1; tentative D call: TRBD1 (5 bases). The sequencing input was PBMCs. This TCR came from a boy aged 5-17 years in good health and CMV-seronegative. The CDR3 DNA reads TGTGCCAGCAGCTTAGCAGCAGGGTCCGAGCAGTTCTTC. It specifies CASSLAAGSEQFF.